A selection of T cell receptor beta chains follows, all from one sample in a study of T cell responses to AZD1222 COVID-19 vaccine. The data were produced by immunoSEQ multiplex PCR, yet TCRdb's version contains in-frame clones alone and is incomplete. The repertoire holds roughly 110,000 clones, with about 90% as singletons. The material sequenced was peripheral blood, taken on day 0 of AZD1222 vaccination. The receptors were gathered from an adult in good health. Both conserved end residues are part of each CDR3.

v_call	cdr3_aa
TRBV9	CASSVRGQGRNTEAFF
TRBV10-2	CASRPWGRDTQYF
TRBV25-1	CASAGSTLAKNIQYF
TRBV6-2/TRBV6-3	CASSYPTGIGYTF
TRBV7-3	CASSSGGYNEQFF
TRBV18	CASSPLVSINEKLFF
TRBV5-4	CASSLVGGYNYGYTF
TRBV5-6	CASSLGGLQPQHF
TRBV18	CASSPRVAGSQETQYF
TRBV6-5	CASSYWGQSSGNTIYF
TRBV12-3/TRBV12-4	CASSLTGVYGYTF
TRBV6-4	CASSDSTSRSYNEQFF
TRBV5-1	CASSFERGASGDEQFF
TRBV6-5	CASTGTGTNEQFF
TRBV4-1	CASSQQGEINTGELFF
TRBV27	CASRQAGRLNGYTF
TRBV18	CASSPLASGYGYTF
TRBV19	CASSISGYLYGYTF
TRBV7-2	CASSPGLANEKLFF
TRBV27	CASSIQGISNQPQHF
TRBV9	CASSVGVAGGGYNEQFF
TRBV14	CASSHRDRDEKLFF
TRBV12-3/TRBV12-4	CASSNMQNEKLFF
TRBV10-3	CAIRVDSGRGEAFF
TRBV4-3	CASSRRAGVGNEQFF
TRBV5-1	CASRIKETQYF
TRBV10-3	CAISEWGLSGEGRAFF
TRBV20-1	CSANGGYGYTF
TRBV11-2	CASSLSLGTDTQYF
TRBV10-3	CAISESGRETQYF
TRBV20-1	CSASFRINDNEQFF
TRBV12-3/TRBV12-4	CASSLAAQSPLHF
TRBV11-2	CASSLDLLGQGLGYTF
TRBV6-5	CASSPRGQNYGYTF
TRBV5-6	CASVREGAVRGYTF
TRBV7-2	CASRLAGSSYNEQFF
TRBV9	CASSADQSSYEQYF
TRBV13	CASSFGGRAQPQHF
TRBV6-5	CASSYKVPTGGYTF
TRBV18	CASSPTGAGNTIYF
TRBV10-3	CAISGDRFYGYTF
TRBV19	CASSIWKGPFGQPQHF
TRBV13	CASSPDGGRTNYGYTF
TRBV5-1	CASSQGTGAMNTEAFF
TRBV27	CASSRGLEQYF
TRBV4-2	CASSQESAHYGYTF
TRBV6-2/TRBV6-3	CASSWGGTVKTEAFF
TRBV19	CASSPDREGRGYTF
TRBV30	CAWSARQGVVRDTEAFF
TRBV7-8	CASSGNRKSSYEQYF